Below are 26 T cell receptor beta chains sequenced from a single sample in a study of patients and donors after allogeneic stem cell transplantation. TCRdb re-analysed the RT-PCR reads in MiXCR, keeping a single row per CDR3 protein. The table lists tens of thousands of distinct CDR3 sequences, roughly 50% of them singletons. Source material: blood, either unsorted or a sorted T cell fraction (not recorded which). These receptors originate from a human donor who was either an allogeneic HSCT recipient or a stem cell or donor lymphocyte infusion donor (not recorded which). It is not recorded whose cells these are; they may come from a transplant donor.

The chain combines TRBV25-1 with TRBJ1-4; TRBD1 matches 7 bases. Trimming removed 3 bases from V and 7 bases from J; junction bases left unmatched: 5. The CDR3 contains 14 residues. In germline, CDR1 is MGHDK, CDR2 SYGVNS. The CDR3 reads CASSESRGREKLFF. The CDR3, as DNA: TGTGCCAGCAGTGAGTCGAGGGGGCGTGAAAAACTGTTTTTT.

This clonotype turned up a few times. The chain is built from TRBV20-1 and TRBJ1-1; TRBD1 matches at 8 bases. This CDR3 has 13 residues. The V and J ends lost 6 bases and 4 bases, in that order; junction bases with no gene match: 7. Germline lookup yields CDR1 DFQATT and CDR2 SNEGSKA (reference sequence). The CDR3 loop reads CSATGGLGTEAFF. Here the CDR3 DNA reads TGCAGTGCAACAGGGGGTTTGGGCACTGAAGCTTTCTTT.

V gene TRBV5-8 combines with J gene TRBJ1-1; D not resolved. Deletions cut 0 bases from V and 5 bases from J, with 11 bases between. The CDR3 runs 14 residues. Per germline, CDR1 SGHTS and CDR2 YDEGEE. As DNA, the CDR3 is TGTGCCAGCAGCTTGGTGACACCGGGGACTGAAGCTTTCTTT. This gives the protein CASSLVTPGTEAFF.

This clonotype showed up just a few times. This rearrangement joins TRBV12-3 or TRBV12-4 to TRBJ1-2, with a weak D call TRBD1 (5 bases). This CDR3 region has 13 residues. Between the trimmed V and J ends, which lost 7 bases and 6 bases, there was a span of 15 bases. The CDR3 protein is CASTNLGAHGYTF. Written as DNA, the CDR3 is TGTGCCAGCACCAACCTCGGGGCCCATGGCTACACCTTC.

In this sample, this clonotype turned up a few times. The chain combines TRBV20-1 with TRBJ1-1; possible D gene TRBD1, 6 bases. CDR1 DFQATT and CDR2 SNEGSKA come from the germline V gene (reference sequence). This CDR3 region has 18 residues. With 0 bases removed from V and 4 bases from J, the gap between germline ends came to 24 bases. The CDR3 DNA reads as TGCAGTGCTAGAGATCTTGGGGGGCGAAACTCCCCGGGCACTGAAGCTTTCTTT. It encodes CSARDLGGRNSPGTEAFF.

CDR3 in DNA: TGCAGCGTTTCAGGGCAGGGGTACAACTACGAGCAGTACTTC. Its translation: CSVSGQGYNYEQYF. This chain uses TRBV29-1 with TRBJ2-7; possibly TRBD1 for D (6 bases). Trimming removed 5 bases from V and 3 bases from J, with 17 bases in between. The CDR3 covers 14 residues. Germline CDR1 reads SQVTM; CDR2 reads ANQGSEA.

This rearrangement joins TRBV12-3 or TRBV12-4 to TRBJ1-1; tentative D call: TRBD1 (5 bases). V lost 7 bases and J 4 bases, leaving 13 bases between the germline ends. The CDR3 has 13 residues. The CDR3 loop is CASTLGVGTEAFF. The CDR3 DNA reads TGTGCCAGCACCCTGGGGGTGGGCACTGAAGCTTTCTTT.

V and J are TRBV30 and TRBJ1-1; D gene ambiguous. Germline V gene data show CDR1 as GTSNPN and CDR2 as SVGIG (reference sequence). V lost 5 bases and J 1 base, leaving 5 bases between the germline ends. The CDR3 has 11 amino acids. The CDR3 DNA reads TGTGCCTGGGGCAGGAACACTGAAGCTTTCTTT. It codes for CAWGRNTEAFF.

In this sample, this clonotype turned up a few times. DNA of the CDR3: TGTGCCAGCAAGGACTTGCGGGAGGACACTGAAGCTTTCTTT. Residues: CASKDLREDTEAFF. The chain combines TRBV6-5 with TRBJ1-1; no clear D gene. Trimming removed 7 bases at V and 3 bases at J, with 15 bases between. The CDR3 is 14 amino acids. Germline V gene lookup returns CDR1 MNHEY and CDR2 SVGAGI.

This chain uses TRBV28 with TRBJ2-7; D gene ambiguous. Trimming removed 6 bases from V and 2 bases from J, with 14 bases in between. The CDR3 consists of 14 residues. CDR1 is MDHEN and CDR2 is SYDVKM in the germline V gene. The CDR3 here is CASSGRYNPYEQYF. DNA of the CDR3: TGTGCCAGCAGCGGACGGTATAACCCCTACGAGCAGTACTTC. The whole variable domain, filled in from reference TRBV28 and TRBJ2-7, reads DVKVTQSSRYLVKRTGEKVFLECVQDMDHENMFWYRQDPGLGLRLIYFSYDVKMKEKGDIPEGYSVSREKKERFSLILESASTNQTSMYLCASSGRYNPYEQYFGPGTRLTVT.

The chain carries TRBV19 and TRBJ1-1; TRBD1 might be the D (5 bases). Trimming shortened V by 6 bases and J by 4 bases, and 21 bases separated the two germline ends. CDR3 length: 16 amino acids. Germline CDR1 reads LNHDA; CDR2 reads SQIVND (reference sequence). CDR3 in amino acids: CASRNIRGARGTEAFF. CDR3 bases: TGTGCCAGTAGGAATATTCGAGGCGCGAGGGGCACTGAAGCTTTCTTT.

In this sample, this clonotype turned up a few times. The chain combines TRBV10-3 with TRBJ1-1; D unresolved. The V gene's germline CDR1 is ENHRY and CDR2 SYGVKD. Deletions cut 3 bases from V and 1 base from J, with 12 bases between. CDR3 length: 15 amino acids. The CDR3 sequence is CAISDEEAANTEAFF. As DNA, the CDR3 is TGTGCCATCAGTGATGAGGAGGCAGCGAACACTGAAGCTTTCTTT.

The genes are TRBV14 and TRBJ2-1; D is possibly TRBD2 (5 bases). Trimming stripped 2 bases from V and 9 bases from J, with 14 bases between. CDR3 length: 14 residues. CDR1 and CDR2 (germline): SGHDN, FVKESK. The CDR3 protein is CASSQRHGIGEQFF. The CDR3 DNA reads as TGTGCCAGCAGCCAACGGCACGGGATCGGTGAGCAGTTCTTC.

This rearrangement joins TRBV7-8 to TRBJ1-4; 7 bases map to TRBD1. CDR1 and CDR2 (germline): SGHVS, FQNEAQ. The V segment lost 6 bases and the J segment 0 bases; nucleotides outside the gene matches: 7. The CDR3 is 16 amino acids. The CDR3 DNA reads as TGTGCCAGCAGGAGGGGGCCGGGGCCAACTAATGAAAAACTGTTTTTT. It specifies CASRRGPGPTNEKLFF.

CDR3 region: CSARTGLGNQPQHF. The CDR3 nucleotides are TGCAGTGCTAGAACCGGGCTCGGGAATCAGCCCCAGCATTTT. The V gene is TRBV20-1, the J gene TRBJ1-5; D unclear. V lost 2 bases to trimming and J lost 4 bases, with 12 bases between them. The CDR3 covers 14 residues. Germline CDR1 reads DFQATT; CDR2 reads SNEGSKA (reference sequence).

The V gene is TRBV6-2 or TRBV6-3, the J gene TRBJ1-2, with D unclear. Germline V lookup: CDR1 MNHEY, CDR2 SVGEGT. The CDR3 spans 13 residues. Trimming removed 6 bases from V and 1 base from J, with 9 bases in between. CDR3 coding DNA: TGTGCCAGCAGCGTAAGGGATAACTATGGCTACACCTTC. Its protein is CASSVRDNYGYTF.

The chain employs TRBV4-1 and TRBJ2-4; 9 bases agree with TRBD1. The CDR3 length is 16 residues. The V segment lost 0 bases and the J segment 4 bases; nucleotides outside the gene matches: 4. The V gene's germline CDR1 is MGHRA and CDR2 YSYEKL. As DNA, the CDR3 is TGCGCCAGCAGCCAAGATCCCGGGACAGGGAAAAACATTCAGTACTTC. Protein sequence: CASSQDPGTGKNIQYF.

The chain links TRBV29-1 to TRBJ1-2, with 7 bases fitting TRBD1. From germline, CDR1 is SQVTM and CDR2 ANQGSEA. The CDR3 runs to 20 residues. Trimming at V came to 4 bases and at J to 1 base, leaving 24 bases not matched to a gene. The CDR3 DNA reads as TGCAGCGTTGTTCGGCGGGATCTTGGGGACAGTCGGAGGGGTAACTATGGCTACACCTTC. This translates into CSVVRRDLGDSRRGNYGYTF. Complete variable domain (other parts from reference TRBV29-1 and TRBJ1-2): SAVISQKPSRDICQRGTSLTIQCQVDSQVTMMFWYRQQPGQSLTLIATANQGSEATYESGFVIDKFPISRPNLTFSTLTVSNMSPEDSSIYLCSVVRRDLGDSRRGNYGYTFGSGTRLTVV.

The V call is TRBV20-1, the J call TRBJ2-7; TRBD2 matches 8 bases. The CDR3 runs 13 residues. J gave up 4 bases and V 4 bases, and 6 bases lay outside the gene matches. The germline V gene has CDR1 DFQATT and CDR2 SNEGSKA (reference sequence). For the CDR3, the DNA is TGCAGTGCTATCAGGACTAGCAGATACGAGCAGTACTTC. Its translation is CSAIRTSRYEQYF.

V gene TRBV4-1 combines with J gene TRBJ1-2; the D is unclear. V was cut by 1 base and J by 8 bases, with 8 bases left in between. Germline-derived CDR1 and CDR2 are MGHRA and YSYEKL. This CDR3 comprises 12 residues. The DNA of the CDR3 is TGCGCCAGCAGCCAAGGGCAGGACGGCTACACCTTC. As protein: CASSQGQDGYTF.

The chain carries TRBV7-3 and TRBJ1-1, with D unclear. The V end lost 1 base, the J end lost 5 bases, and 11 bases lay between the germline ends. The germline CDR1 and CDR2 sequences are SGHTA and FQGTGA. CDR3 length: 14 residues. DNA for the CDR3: TGTGCCAGCAGCTTAAGCCCCAGAGGGACTGAAGCTTTCTTT. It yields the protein CASSLSPRGTEAFF.

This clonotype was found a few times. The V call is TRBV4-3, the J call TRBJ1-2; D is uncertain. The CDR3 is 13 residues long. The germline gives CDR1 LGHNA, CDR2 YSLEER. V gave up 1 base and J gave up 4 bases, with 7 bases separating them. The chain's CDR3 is CASSQGLGYGYTF. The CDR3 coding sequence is TGCGCCAGCAGCCAAGGTCTGGGCTATGGCTACACCTTC.

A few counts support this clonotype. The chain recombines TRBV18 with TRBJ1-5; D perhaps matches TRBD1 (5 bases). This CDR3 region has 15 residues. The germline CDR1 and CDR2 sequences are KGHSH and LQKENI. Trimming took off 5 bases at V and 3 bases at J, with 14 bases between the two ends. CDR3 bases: TGTGCCAGCTCAAGTAGTACAGGAGACAATCAGCCCCAGCATTTT. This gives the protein CASSSSTGDNQPQHF.

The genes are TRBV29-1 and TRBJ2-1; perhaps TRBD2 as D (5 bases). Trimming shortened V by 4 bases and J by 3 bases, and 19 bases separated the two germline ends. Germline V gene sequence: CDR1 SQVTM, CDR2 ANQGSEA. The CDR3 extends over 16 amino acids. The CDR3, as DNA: TGCAGCGTTGCCCATAGCGAGAACCCTTTCTACAATGAGCAGTTCTTC. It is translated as CSVAHSENPFYNEQFF.

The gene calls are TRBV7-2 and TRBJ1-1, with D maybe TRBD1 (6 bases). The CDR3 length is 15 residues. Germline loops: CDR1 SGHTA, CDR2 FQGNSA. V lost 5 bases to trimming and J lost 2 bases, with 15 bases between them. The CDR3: CASSEGGYPNTEAFF. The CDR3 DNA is TGTGCCAGCAGCGAGGGGGGGTACCCAAACACTGAAGCTTTCTTT.

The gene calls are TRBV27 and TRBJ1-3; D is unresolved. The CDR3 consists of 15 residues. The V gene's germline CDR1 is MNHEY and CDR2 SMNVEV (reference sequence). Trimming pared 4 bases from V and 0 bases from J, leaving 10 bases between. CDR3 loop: CASSSTPISGNTIYF. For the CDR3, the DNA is TGTGCCAGCAGTTCGACACCTATCTCTGGAAACACCATATATTTT.